One and the same sample provided the 11 T cell receptor beta chains below, sequenced in a study of tumor-infiltrating lymphocytes in primary liver carcinoma. From unsorted bulk tissue weighing roughly 17-32 mg, DNA and RNA were co-extracted. With a constant-region primer, TCR beta cDNA was made from 450 to 550 ng of total RNA. Construction of TCR beta libraries relied on three successive nested multiplex PCR rounds employing slightly modified ARM-PCR. For 10 cycles apiece, the opening two PCR rounds ran with TRBV1-TRBV30 forward primers and a C-beta reverse primer. Each CDR3 protein gets one entry after TCRdb re-called the multiplex PCR reads with MiXCR. The sample yields roughly 120,000 distinct CDR3 sequences, around two thirds seen once. Material: liver tumor tissue from sampling region 1. Subset in this sample: tumor region T1, superior pole. The receptors come from a woman aged 60-75 years with primary liver carcinoma and hepatitis B virus infection.

The V call is TRBV2, the J call TRBJ2-5; perhaps TRBD2 as D (7 bases). Trimming shortened V by 6 bases and J by 5 bases, and 19 bases separated the two germline ends. The CDR3 covers 15 residues. From germline, CDR1 is SNHLY and CDR2 FYNNEI. The CDR3 bases are TGTGCCAGCAGAAACGGACGGGGGGCGAGGGAGACCCAGTACTTC. It encodes CASRNGRGARETQYF.

A note on this clonotype: At one boundary the junction diverges from the germline segment, which might be a read error. The chain couples TRBV11-2 to TRBJ2-1; 8 nucleotides line up with TRBD2. The CDR3 loop spans 18 amino acids. Germline-derived CDR1 and CDR2 are SGHAT and FQNNGV. The CDR3 bases are TGTGCCAGCAGCTTAACTTCTAGGTCTGCGGGAGGCGGTAATGGGCAGTTCTTC. Its translation is CASSLTSRSAGGGNGQFF.

This clonotype appeared many times. The V gene is TRBV12-3 or TRBV12-4, the J gene TRBJ1-3, with a weak D call TRBD1 (5 bases). The CDR3 is 16 residues long. V was clipped by 3 bases and J by 0 bases, with 12 bases between them. CDR3 sequence reads: CASSFGRDGSGNTIYF. CDR3 sequence (DNA): TGTGCCAGCAGTTTTGGAAGGGACGGCTCTGGAAACACCATATATTTT.

This clonotype was observed at least ten times. V gene TRBV4-1 combines with J gene TRBJ2-3; maybe TRBD2 (6 bases). This CDR3 contains 19 residues. Germline V gene data show CDR1 as MGHRA and CDR2 as YSYEKL. The V and J ends lost 4 bases and 3 bases respectively, with 26 bases between them. The DNA of the CDR3 is TGCGCCAGCAGCCCCATCGCGGGAAACCTCCCCCGGCGGACAGATACGCAGTATTTT. This translates into CASSPIAGNLPRRTDTQYF.

The J gene is TRBJ1-1, the V gene TRBV7-9; 9 bases match TRBD1. Germline-derived CDR1 and CDR2 are SEHNR and FQNEAQ (reference sequence). The V gene end was trimmed by 5 bases and the J gene end by 4 bases; junction bases not matched to a gene: 8. This CDR3 has 15 amino acids. CDR3 DNA: TGTGCCAGCAGCCGAGAACAGGGGGCGGCCACTGAAGCTTTCTTT. Protein: CASSREQGAATEAFF. Complete variable domain (other parts from reference TRBV7-9 and TRBJ1-1): DTGVSQNPRHKITKRGQNVTFRCDPISEHNRLYWYRQTLGQGPEFLTYFQNEAQLEKSRLLSDRFSAERPKGSFSTLEIQRTEQGDSAMYLCASSREQGAATEAFFGQGTRLTVV.

The chain combines TRBV5-1 with TRBJ2-3; maybe TRBD2 (6 bases). V was clipped by 6 bases and J by 2 bases, with 19 bases between them. Germline V CDR1 and CDR2: SGHRS, YFSETQ. The CDR3 has 16 amino acids. The CDR3 DNA sequence: TGCGCCAGCAACCCGGCCACTAGCAGGACCACAGATACGCAGTATTTT. Translating it yields CASNPATSRTTDTQYF.

Note on this clonotype: A much bigger clone sits one base away, suggesting this may be a read error. The chain uses TRBV6-1 and TRBJ2-1; 11 bases match TRBD2. The CDR3 sequence is 15 residues long. Germline V gene data show CDR1 as MNHNS and CDR2 as SASEGT. CDR3 bases: TGTACCAGCATCGCGACTAGCGGGGTCTACAATGAGCAGTTCTTC. It yields the protein CTSIATSGVYNEQFF.

In the case of this clonotype: Being one base from a much bigger clone, this may be a read error. V usage is TRBV6-1 and J usage is TRBJ2-7; the match to TRBD1 covers 7 bases. The germline V gene has CDR1 MNHNS and CDR2 SASEGT. The CDR3 spans 15 residues. The CDR3 DNA sequence: TGTGCCAGCAGCGTATCCGGGACAGCAACCTACGAGCGGTACTTC. Translating gives CASSVSGTATYERYF.

Comments on this clonotype: With a much larger clone just one base away, this may be a read error. The chain is built from TRBV4-1 and TRBJ2-7, with TRBD2 as a possible D gene (6 bases). The CDR3 loop spans 15 amino acids. Trimming left V 5 bases short and J 7 bases short, with 21 bases between. The V gene's germline CDR1 is MGHRA and CDR2 YSYEKL. CDR3 protein: CASSNWISGVGEQYF. Here the CDR3 DNA reads TGCGCCAGCAGCAATTGGATCTCGGGGGTCGGGGAGCAGTACTTC.

About this clonotype itself: Given a much more abundant clone one base away, this may be a read error. V usage is TRBV4-2 and J usage is TRBJ2-3; possible D gene TRBD2, 6 bases. This CDR3 has 15 residues. Germline CDR1 and CDR2: LGHNA and YNFKEQ. CDR3 in DNA: TGTGCCAGCAGCTTTAGCGGAACCGGGGGAGATATGCAGTATTTT. It encodes CASSFSGTGGDMQYF.

A note on this clonotype: A read error may produce the germline difference seen at one junction end. In nucleotides, the CDR3 is TGTGCCAGCAGCTTGGAACTAGCGGGGAGTAGTGAGCATTTCTTC. The encoded protein is CASSLELAGSSEHFF. The chain has TRBV11-2 and TRBJ2-1; TRBD2 aligns across 10 bases. The CDR3 runs 15 residues. The germline gives CDR1 SGHAT, CDR2 FQNNGV.